This T cell receptor beta chain was captured in a study of T cell responses to AZD1222 COVID-19 vaccine. Whole-study findings and limits: Spike-spanning, vaccine-associated CD4 TCRs were dominant at 160-218 and 743-854.

The method was immunoSEQ multiplex PCR; TCRdb's version includes in-frame clones alone and lacks a portion of them. The sample lists about 150,000 clones; roughly 90% were seen once. The CDR3 spans 17 residues. The V and J ends lost 5 bases and 0 bases respectively, with 14 bases between them. Germline CDR1 reads SGHTA; CDR2 reads FQGNSA. Details on this clone: As yet, its antigen is unknown.

This sequence joins TRBV7-2 and TRBJ2-6, with D perhaps TRBD2 (5 bases). The source of this sequence is an adult who received the AZD1222 COVID-19 vaccine. The sequencing used peripheral blood, collected 28 days after the second AZD1222 dose. The CDR3 loop is CASSPRGRSSGANVLTF. In DNA form, the CDR3 reads TGTGCCAGCAGCCCAAGAGGGCGCAGCTCTGGGGCCAACGTCCTGACTTTC.